The 22 T cell receptor beta chains below all came from one sample that was sequenced in a study of blood T cell repertoires in COVID-19. Repertoires were generated with immunoSEQ multiplex PCR, while TCRdb's copy carries only in-frame clones and drops some. This table holds under 250,000 clones, 70% to 90% found once. What was sequenced was peripheral blood. The receptors derive from a man between 18 and 35 years old with active or convalescent COVID-19.

CDR3 residues: CASSLTGTSASYEQYF. The CDR3 bases are TGCGCCAGCAGCCTCACCGGGACTAGCGCTTCCTACGAGCAGTACTTC. The V and J genes are TRBV5-1 and TRBJ2-7; 10 bases match TRBD2. After removal of 4 bases from V and 1 base from J, the junction contained 8 bases not matched to a gene. CDR1 SGHRS and CDR2 YFSETQ come from the germline V gene. This CDR3 is built from 16 residues.

The chain couples TRBV28 to TRBJ2-7; 7 bases are shared with TRBD1. V lost 9 bases to trimming and J lost 2 bases; unmatched junction nucleotides: 13. From germline, CDR1 is MDHEN and CDR2 SYDVKM. This CDR3 comprises 15 residues. The CDR3 sequence is CASAVYGTATYEQYF. In nucleotides, the CDR3 is TGTGCCAGTGCAGTTTATGGGACAGCTACCTACGAGCAGTACTTC.

The CDR3 here is CSASATSGSRGEQYF. The CDR3 coding sequence is TGCAGTGCTAGTGCAACTAGCGGGAGCCGCGGGGAGCAGTACTTC. The chain couples TRBV20-1 to TRBJ2-7; 11 bases are shared with TRBD2. This CDR3 region has 15 residues. J lost 7 bases, V lost 3 bases, and 11 bases had no gene match. CDR1 and CDR2 from the germline V gene are DFQATT and SNEGSKA (reference sequence).

The V and J genes are TRBV11-2 and TRBJ2-7; D is possibly TRBD1 (6 bases). CDR1 and CDR2 from the germline V gene are SGHAT and FQNNGV. This CDR3 is 16 amino acids long. Trimming stripped 2 bases from V and 4 bases from J, with 18 bases between. The CDR3 DNA follows: TGTGCCAGCAGCTTACGGCTGGCAGGGGATGGGTACGAGCAGTACTTC. Its translation: CASSLRLAGDGYEQYF.

There are a few counts of this clone. This chain connects TRBV12-3 or TRBV12-4 to TRBJ1-2; 7 bases match TRBD1. This CDR3 region has 12 residues. J was trimmed by 5 bases and V by 6 bases; bases with no gene match: 3. The CDR3 is CASREQGYGYTF. CDR3 nucleotide sequence: TGTGCCAGCAGGGAACAGGGGTATGGCTACACCTTC.

This clone has a single count. The chain recombines TRBV5-1 with TRBJ1-3; TRBD1 matches at 11 bases. The trim removed 1 base at V and 0 bases at J, leaving 12 bases unmatched. This CDR3 is built from 20 residues. Germline CDR1 SGHRS, CDR2 YFSETQ. The CDR3 DNA reads TGCGCCAGCAGCTTGACCGGGACAGGGGGTGACTCCAGCTCTGGAAACACCATATATTTT. This codes for CASSLTGTGGDSSSGNTIYF.

J is TRBJ2-7 and V is TRBV3-1 (or the pseudogene TRBV3-2), with TRBD1 identical over 11 bases. This CDR3 has 14 residues. Germline loops: CDR1 LGHDT, CDR2 YNNKEL (reference sequence). With 4 bases clipped from V and 4 bases from J, the junction kept 3 bases outside the gene matches. CDR3 in amino acids: CASSPGTGGYEQYF. The CDR3 coding sequence is TGTGCCAGCAGCCCGGGGACAGGGGGGTACGAGCAGTACTTC.

This clone was counted a single time. The J gene is TRBJ2-7, the V gene TRBV12-3 or TRBV12-4; possible D gene TRBD2, 5 bases. The CDR3 spans 12 residues. The ends were cut back, 7 bases at V and 3 bases at J, with 10 bases in the middle. CDR3 loop: CASKGSIYEQYF. CDR3 sequence (DNA): TGTGCCAGCAAAGGGAGTATCTACGAGCAGTACTTC.

This chain links TRBV10-2 with TRBJ1-1; 9 nucleotides match TRBD1. V was clipped by 6 bases and J by 4 bases; unmatched bases: 15. Germline CDR1 WSHSY, CDR2 SAAADI. The CDR3 extends over 17 amino acids. DNA of the CDR3: TGCGCCAGCAGGCCCCCGGGACAGGGTATCTCTTCCACTGAAGCTTTCTTT. Translating gives CASRPPGQGISSTEAFF.

The rearrangement uses TRBV5-4 and TRBJ1-2, with 9 bases identical to TRBD1. Germline lookup yields CDR1 SGHNT and CDR2 YYREEE (reference sequence). The CDR3 totals 15 residues. V was pared by 4 bases and J by 5 bases, with 9 bases of the junction left unmatched. The CDR3 sequence: CASSPTGQGIYGYTF. The DNA of the CDR3 is TGTGCCAGCAGCCCCACGGGACAGGGAATTTATGGCTACACCTTC.

The CDR3, as DNA: TGTGCCAGCAGGGTACAGGGGGTGAACACTGAAGCTTTCTTT. It encodes CASRVQGVNTEAFF. The gene calls are TRBV6-6 and TRBJ1-1; 8 bases line up with TRBD1. This CDR3 contains 14 residues. Per the germline V gene, CDR1 is MNHNY and CDR2 is SVGAGI (reference sequence). J was trimmed by 0 bases and V by 6 bases; bases with no gene match: 3.

The chain couples TRBV7-2 to TRBJ2-1, with TRBD2 identical over 9 bases. Germline lookup yields CDR1 SGHTA and CDR2 FQGNSA. CDR3 length: 18 residues. Trimming cost V 1 base and J 4 bases; bases outside gene matches: 11. CDR3 bases: TGTGCCAGCAGCTTAGGCGGTTTTGGACTAGCGCATTACAATGAGCAGTTCTTC. The encoded protein is CASSLGGFGLAHYNEQFF.

This clone was detected only once. This chain connects TRBV3-1 (or the pseudogene TRBV3-2) to TRBJ1-2; D not certain. This CDR3 spans 11 amino acids. Trimming removed 5 bases at V and 7 bases at J, with 8 bases between. In germline, CDR1 is LGHDT, CDR2 YNNKEL (reference sequence). The CDR3 coding sequence is TGTGCCAGCAGCGGGCTGGGTGGCTACACCTTC. Residues: CASSGLGGYTF.

The genes are TRBV18 and TRBJ1-5, with no clear D. Germline V gene lookup returns CDR1 KGHSH and CDR2 LQKENI. The CDR3 has 13 amino acids. The V gene lost 1 base and the J gene lost 5 bases, with 6 bases spanning the gap. The CDR3 nucleotides read TGTGCCAGCTCACCACGGCGGGATCAGCCCCAGCATTTT. Translating it yields CASSPRRDQPQHF.

The CDR3 here is CASRLGQYSNQPQHF. The CDR3 DNA is TGTGCCAGCAGGCTGGGACAGTATAGCAATCAGCCCCAGCATTTT. The genes are TRBV6-5 and TRBJ1-5; TRBD1 agrees at 7 bases. CDR1 MNHEY and CDR2 SVGAGI come from the germline V gene. The CDR3 loop spans 15 amino acids. V gave up 6 bases and J gave up 0 bases; unmatched junction bases: 5.

The V gene is TRBV5-6, the J gene TRBJ1-1, with TRBD1 matching 7 bases. The CDR3 length is 15 residues. Germline V gene sequence: CDR1 SGHDT, CDR2 YYEEEE. With 4 bases clipped from V and 3 bases from J, the junction kept 9 bases outside the gene matches. DNA for the CDR3: TGTGCCAGCAGCCAGACAGGGATAAGGGACACTGAAGCTTTCTTT. Residues: CASSQTGIRDTEAFF.

Only one count was recorded for this clone. CDR3 sequence: CASSQGLRGSSYEQYF. Written as DNA, the CDR3 is TGCGCCAGCAGCCAAGGGCTTAGGGGGAGTAGCTACGAGCAGTACTTC. The chain uses TRBV4-3 and TRBJ2-7, with a weak D call TRBD1 (6 bases). Germline CDR1 reads LGHNA; CDR2 reads YSLEER. V was trimmed by 1 base and J by 3 bases, leaving 16 bases between them. This CDR3 is 16 amino acids long.

In nucleotides, the CDR3 is TGTGCCAGCAGCCTCCAGGGGGGTGCGAACACTGAAGCTTTCTTT. As protein: CASSLQGGANTEAFF. The chain recombines TRBV6-2 or TRBV6-3 with TRBJ1-1; TRBD1 aligns across 7 bases. After removal of 6 bases from V and 1 base from J, the junction contained 8 bases not matched to a gene. This CDR3 spans 15 amino acids. Germline V gene sequence: CDR1 MNHEY, CDR2 SVGEGT.

A single count supports this clone. This sequence joins TRBV5-4 and TRBJ2-7; D not resolved. This CDR3 region has 14 residues. Germline loops: CDR1 SGHNT, CDR2 YYREEE (reference sequence). Trimming pared 3 bases from V and 0 bases from J, leaving 10 bases between. The CDR3: CASSSKLVSYEQYF. DNA of the CDR3: TGTGCCAGCAGCTCCAAGCTAGTCTCCTACGAGCAGTACTTC.

This clone has a handful of counts. The gene calls are TRBV13 and TRBJ2-5; 7 nucleotides agree with TRBD1. CDR1 and CDR2 from the germline V gene are PRHDT and FYEKMQ (reference sequence). J gave up 5 bases and V 3 bases, and 15 bases lay outside the gene matches. The CDR3 is 17 amino acids. The CDR3 protein is CASSFAFTGPRGETQYF. CDR3 in DNA: TGTGCCAGCAGCTTCGCTTTTACGGGCCCCAGGGGGGAGACCCAGTACTTC.

The chain joins TRBV27 to TRBJ1-1, with unresolved D. Per the germline V gene, CDR1 is MNHEY and CDR2 is SMNVEV (reference sequence). Trimming cost V 4 bases and J 3 bases, with 24 bases left between them. The CDR3 runs to 18 residues. CDR3 in amino acids: CASSSVSVPRWEDTEAFF. The CDR3 region has the DNA TGTGCCAGCAGTTCGGTATCAGTTCCCCGATGGGAGGACACTGAAGCTTTCTTT.

This clone was observed a few times. This rearrangement joins TRBV6-6 to TRBJ2-7; D is possibly TRBD2 (6 bases). CDR1 and CDR2 from the germline V gene are MNHNY and SVGAGI (reference sequence). The CDR3 runs 14 residues. Trimming stripped 0 bases from V and 3 bases from J, with 9 bases between. The CDR3 here is CASSYSSEGYEQYF. CDR3 sequence (DNA): TGTGCCAGCAGTTACTCCTCGGAGGGCTACGAGCAGTACTTC.